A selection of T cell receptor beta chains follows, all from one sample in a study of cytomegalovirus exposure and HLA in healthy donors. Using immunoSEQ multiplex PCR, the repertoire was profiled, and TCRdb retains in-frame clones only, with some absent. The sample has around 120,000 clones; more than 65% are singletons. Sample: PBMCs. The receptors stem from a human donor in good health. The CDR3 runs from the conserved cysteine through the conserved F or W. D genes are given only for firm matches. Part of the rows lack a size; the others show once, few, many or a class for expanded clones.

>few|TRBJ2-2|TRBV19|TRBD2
CASSIDPSGSGSGELFF
TGTGCCAGTAGTATAGATCCTAGCGGGAGCGGGTCTGGGGAGCTGTTTTTT
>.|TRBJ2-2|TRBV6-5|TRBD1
CASSQSGTGAGELFF
TGTGCCAGCAGCCAAAGCGGGACAGGGGCTGGGGAGCTGTTTTTT
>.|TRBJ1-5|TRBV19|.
CASSRRGGANSNQPQHF
TGTGCCAGTAGTAGACGGGGAGGGGCGAATAGCAATCAGCCCCAGCATTTT
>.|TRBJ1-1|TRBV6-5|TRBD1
CASRIGQGAATEAFF
TGTGCCAGCAGGATAGGACAGGGGGCAGCAACTGAAGCTTTCTTT
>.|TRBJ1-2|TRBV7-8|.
CASSLEGGWAGYTF
TGTGCCAGCAGCTTAGAGGGGGGGTGGGCTGGCTACACCTTC
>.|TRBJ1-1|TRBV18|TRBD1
CASSPGQVGTEAFF
TGTGCCAGCTCACCAGGACAGGTGGGAACTGAAGCTTTCTTT
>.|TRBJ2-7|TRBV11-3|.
CASSLVGYEQYF
TGTGCCAGCAGCTTAGTCGGTTACGAGCAGTACTTC
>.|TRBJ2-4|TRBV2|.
CASSELGLRVLAKNIQYF
TGTGCCAGCAGTGAGCTGGGGCTCCGGGTCCTAGCCAAAAACATTCAGTACTTC
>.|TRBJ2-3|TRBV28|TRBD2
CASSLGLAGVDTQYF
TGTGCCAGCAGTTTGGGACTAGCGGGGGTAGATACGCAGTATTTT
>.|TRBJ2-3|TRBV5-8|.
CASSLVTAADTQYF
TGTGCCAGCAGCTTGGTAACAGCGGCAGATACGCAGTATTTT
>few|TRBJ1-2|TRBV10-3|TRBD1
CAISGSGTGHISGYTF
TGTGCCATCAGTGGCTCCGGGACAGGACACATAAGTGGCTACACCTTC
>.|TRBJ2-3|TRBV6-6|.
CASSRSSGTDTQYF
TGTGCCAGCAGCCGATCTAGCGGCACAGATACGCAGTATTTT
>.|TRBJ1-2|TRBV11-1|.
CASSPQTLQSSYGYTF
TGTGCCAGCAGCCCGCAAACCTTACAGAGCTCCTATGGCTACACCTTC
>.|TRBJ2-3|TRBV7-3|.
CASSPPGVTDTQYF
TGTGCCAGCAGCCCCCCAGGGGTCACAGATACGCAGTATTTT
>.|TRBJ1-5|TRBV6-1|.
CASRTDSNQPQHF
TGTGCCAGCCGGACAGATAGCAATCAGCCCCAGCATTTT
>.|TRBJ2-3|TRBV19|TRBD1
CASSMGTANVDTQYF
TGTGCCAGTAGTATGGGGACAGCTAATGTGGATACGCAGTATTTT
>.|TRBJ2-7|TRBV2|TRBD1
CASTGQGLYEQYF
TGTGCCAGCACTGGACAGGGGCTCTACGAGCAGTACTTC
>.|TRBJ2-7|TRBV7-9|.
CASSLATNSYEQYF
TGTGCCAGCAGCTTAGCGACAAACTCCTACGAGCAGTACTTC
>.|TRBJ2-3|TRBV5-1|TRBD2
CASSPPGGRDTQYF
TGCGCCAGCAGCCCACCCGGGGGGAGAGATACGCAGTATTTT
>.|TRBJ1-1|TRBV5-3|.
CARSLAGRESEAFF
TGTGCCAGAAGCTTGGCTGGGCGGGAAAGTGAAGCTTTCTTT
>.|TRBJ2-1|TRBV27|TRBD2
CASSLAAGGYNEQFF
TGTGCCAGCAGTTTAGCAGCGGGAGGGTACAATGAGCAGTTCTTC
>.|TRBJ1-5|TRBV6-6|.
CASSGQISNQPQHF
TGTGCCAGCAGCGGACAGATTAGCAATCAGCCCCAGCATTTT
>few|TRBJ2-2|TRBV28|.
CASSLYSGTGELFF
TGTGCCAGCAGTTTGTACTCTGGCACCGGGGAGCTGTTTTTT
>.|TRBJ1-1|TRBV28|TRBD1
CASSLTGGGTEAFF
TGTGCCAGCAGTTTGACAGGGGGTGGGACTGAAGCTTTCTTT
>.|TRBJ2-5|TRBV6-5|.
CASRPGTSQETQYF
TGTGCCAGCAGGCCGGGGACTTCGCAAGAGACCCAGTACTTC
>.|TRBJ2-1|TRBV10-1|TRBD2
CASSGITAGGPGEQFF
TGCGCCAGCAGTGGGATTACAGCGGGAGGGCCTGGTGAGCAGTTCTTC
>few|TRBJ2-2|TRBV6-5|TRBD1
CASSSPPGGTGELFF
TGTGCCAGCAGCTCGCCACCAGGGGGCACCGGGGAGCTGTTTTTT
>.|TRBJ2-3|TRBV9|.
CASSPEVATSTDTQYF
TGTGCCAGCAGCCCCGAGGTCGCTACCTCCACAGATACGCAGTATTTT
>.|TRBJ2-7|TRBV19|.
CASSIVGKGPYEQYF
TGTGCCAGTAGTATAGTCGGAAAGGGGCCATACGAGCAGTACTTC
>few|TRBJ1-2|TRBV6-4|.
CASSPSGLFYGYTF
TGTGCCAGCAGTCCATCGGGACTGTTTTATGGCTACACCTTC
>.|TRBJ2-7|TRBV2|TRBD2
CASTERGRVNEQYF
TGTGCCAGCACAGAACGGGGGAGGGTCAACGAGCAGTACTTC
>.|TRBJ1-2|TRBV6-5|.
CASSGLSVSYGYTF
TGTGCCAGCAGTGGGTTAAGCGTCAGCTATGGCTACACCTTC
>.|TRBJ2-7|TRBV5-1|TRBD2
CASSFGEGDEQYF
TGCGCCAGCAGCTTTGGGGAGGGAGACGAGCAGTACTTC
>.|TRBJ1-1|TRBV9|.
CASSGDRVEAFF
TGTGCCAGCAGCGGAGACAGAGTTGAAGCTTTCTTT
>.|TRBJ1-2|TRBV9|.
CASSPQQSTF
TGTGCCAGCAGCCCTCAACAGAGCACCTTC
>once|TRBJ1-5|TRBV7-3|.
CASSPSVVGLDQPQHF
TGTGCCAGCAGCCCATCTGTTGTGGGGCTTGACCAGCCCCAGCATTTT
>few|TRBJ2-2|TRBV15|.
CATSRDMAAGELFF
TGTGCCACCAGCAGAGATATGGCGGCCGGGGAGCTGTTTTTT
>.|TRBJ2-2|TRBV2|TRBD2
CASSSSGSPTGELFF
TGTGCCAGCAGCTCTAGCGGGAGCCCCACCGGGGAGCTGTTTTTT
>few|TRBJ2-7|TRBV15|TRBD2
CATSRDISGLGSEQYF
TGTGCCACCAGCAGAGATATTAGCGGGTTAGGTAGCGAGCAGTACTTC
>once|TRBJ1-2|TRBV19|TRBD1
CASRGQGSNYGYTF
TGTGCCAGCCGCGGACAGGGTTCTAACTATGGCTACACCTTC
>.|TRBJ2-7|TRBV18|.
CVSSPRSSYEQYF
TGTGTCAGCTCACCAAGGAGCTCGTACGAGCAGTACTTC
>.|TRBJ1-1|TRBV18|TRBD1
CASSPPDRDPGNTEAFF
TGTGCCAGCTCACCACCGGACAGGGACCCGGGGAACACTGAAGCTTTCTTT
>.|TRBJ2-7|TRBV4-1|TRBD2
CASGRGDEQYF
TGCGCCAGCGGCCGGGGGGACGAGCAGTACTTC
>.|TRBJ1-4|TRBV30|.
CAWSRQGSEKLFF
TGTGCCTGGAGCCGGCAGGGCAGCGAAAAACTGTTTTTT
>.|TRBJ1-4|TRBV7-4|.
CASSTDSATNEKLFF
TGTGCCAGCAGCACCGACAGCGCAACTAATGAAAAACTGTTTTTT
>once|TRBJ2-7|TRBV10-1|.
CASSDSTRDEQYF
TGCGCCAGCAGTGACTCCACTAGGGACGAGCAGTACTTC
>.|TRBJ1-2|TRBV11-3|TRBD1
CASSTRDRGLDAPNYGYTF
TGTGCCAGCAGCACCCGGGACAGGGGGCTCGATGCTCCTAACTATGGCTACACCTTC
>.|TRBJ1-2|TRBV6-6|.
CASSPGERYGYTF
TGTGCCAGCAGTCCCGGGGAGAGGTATGGCTACACCTTC
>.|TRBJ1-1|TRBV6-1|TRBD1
CASRGQGIDTEAFF
TGTGCCAGTAGGGGACAGGGTATCGACACTGAAGCTTTCTTT
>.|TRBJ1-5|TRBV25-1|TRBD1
CASSERDRGRLRAQHF
TGTGCCAGCAGTGAGAGAGACAGGGGGCGCTTAAGGGCCCAGCATTTT
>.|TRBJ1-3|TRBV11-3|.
CASSWTVSGNTIYF
TGTGCCAGCAGCTGGACAGTCTCTGGAAACACCATATATTTT
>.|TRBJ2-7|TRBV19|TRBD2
CASQAGLAGDTYEQYF
TGTGCCAGCCAAGCGGGACTAGCGGGAGACACCTACGAGCAGTACTTC
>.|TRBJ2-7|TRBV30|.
CAWASSYEQYF
TGTGCCTGGGCGAGCTCCTACGAGCAGTACTTC